Described below is a single T cell receptor (beta chain) sequence and its context. This sample stems from a study of blood T cell repertoires in COVID-19. At the level of the study: The study drew acute and convalescent COVID-19 samples from the United States, Italy and Spain. Sources were T cells, B-cell-depleted T cells, or PBMCs; the material itself was cDNA or gDNA.

The cohort comprised adults aged roughly 18 to 95 years residing in 20 to 30 US areas. V lost 3 bases, J lost 2 bases, and 6 bases stayed unmatched. This CDR3 has 17 amino acids. The germline V gene has CDR1 KGHDR and CDR2 SFDVKD. Some clones are missing from TCRdb's copy, which holds only in-frame ones; the method was immunoSEQ multiplex PCR. The sample shows 220,000 or so clones, 75% to 90% of them seen only once. This receptor was identified in a woman between 18 and 29 years old in a cohort exposed to, infected with or recovered from COVID-19 (not recorded which). Sequencing used PBMCs or T cells enriched from blood (not recorded which). This sequence joins TRBV24-1 and TRBJ2-1; 10 positions agree with TRBD2. This CDR3 is CATSDRSSGGPYNEQFF. In nucleotides, the CDR3 is TGTGCCACCAGTGATCGTTCTAGCGGGGGTCCCTACAATGAGCAGTTCTTC.